This passage covers 9 T cell receptor beta chains from one sample sequenced in a study of T cells in women clearing cervical HPV infection. This table comes from immunoSEQ multiplex PCR, and its TCRdb copy is limited to in-frame clones, with some not included. Recorded for this sample: about 34,000 clones. The sequencing sample was made of blood buffy coat. Receptors originate from a woman between 18 and 69 years old with a cervical HPV16 infection that either progressed to CIN3+ or cleared (not recorded which).

Details on this clone: Coverage ceases 3 residues before the CDR3 finishes, and the germline J gene fills in the end. The V call is TRBV20-1, the J call TRBJ2-3; a possible D gene is TRBD1 (6 bases). This CDR3 region has 16 residues. Germline lookup yields CDR1 DFQATT and CDR2 SNEGSKA (reference sequence). The V end was cut by 4 bases, the J end by 2 bases, with 19 bases between. CDR3 region: CSAKDSLLSVTDTQYF. Partial CDR3 DNA: TGCAGTGCTAAGGACAGCCTTCTGTCGGTCACAGATACG.

Concerning this clone itself: The sequenced fragment ends 3 residues before the CDR3 boundary, so the rest is inferred from the germline J gene. The chain links TRBV19 to TRBJ2-1; possibly TRBD2 for D (5 bases). Per germline, CDR1 LNHDA and CDR2 SQIVND (reference sequence). The length of the CDR3 is 16 residues. V lost 2 bases and J 7 bases, leaving 18 bases between the germline ends. The sequenced CDR3 bases are TGTGCCAGTAGTATAACACTTGGAGCGGCTGGGAATGAG. Translating it yields CASSITLGAAGNE. The whole CDR3 protein is CASSITLGAAGNEQFF.

Note on this clone: With the read ending 3 residues before the CDR3 end, the germline J gene is used to fill in that end. The rearrangement links TRBV6-2 or TRBV6-3 to TRBJ2-4; maybe TRBD2 (6 bases). The CDR3 sequence is 15 residues long. V was shortened by 4 bases and J by 0 bases, with 10 bases between the two germline ends. Germline CDR1 is MNHEY and CDR2 is SVGEGT. This CDR3 is CASSFAGLAKNIQYF. The sequenced part of the CDR3 DNA is TGTGCCAGCAGTTTCGCGGGACTAGCCAAAAACATT.

Remarks on this clone: The read finishes 3 residues shy of the CDR3 end, and the germline J gene is used to complete it. The rearrangement joins TRBV4-2 to TRBJ2-7, with 13 bases identical to TRBD2. Germline-derived CDR1 and CDR2 are LGHNA and YNFKEQ. The J segment lost 4 bases and the V segment lost 0 bases, leaving 0 bases of the junction unmatched. This CDR3 is built from 15 residues. CDR3 bases read: TGTGCCAGCAGCCAAGAGACTAGCGGGGGGTACGAG. This encodes CASSQETSGGYE. The complete CDR3 sequence is CASSQETSGGYEQYF.

A remark on this clone: The read terminates 3 residues before the CDR3 end, so the remaining end is supplied by the germline J gene. The V call is TRBV19, the J call TRBJ2-5; 8 nucleotides agree with TRBD2. Germline-derived CDR1 and CDR2 are LNHDA and SQIVND (reference sequence). J lost 5 bases, V lost 3 bases, and 8 bases had no gene match. CDR3 length: 15 residues. The chain's CDR3 is CASSISGGREETQYF. The covered CDR3 bases are TGTGCCAGTAGTATTTCGGGGGGGCGCGAGGAGACC.

Concerning this clone itself: The read comes to an end 3 residues before the CDR3 does, leaving the germline J gene to fill in the end. The chain has TRBV7-6 and TRBJ2-5, with D perhaps TRBD2 (6 bases). This CDR3 spans 15 amino acids. Between the trimmed V and J ends, which lost 1 base and 5 bases, there was a span of 14 bases. CDR1 and CDR2 (germline): SGHVS, FNYEAQ. CDR3 sequence: CASSLGAGTPETQYF. The CDR3 bases that were read are TGTGCCAGCAGCTTAGGGGCGGGAACCCCGGAGACC.

Comments on this clone: From the germline J gene comes the end of the CDR3, since the read stops 3 residues before it. The chain recombines TRBV5-5 with TRBJ2-7; a possible D gene is TRBD1 (7 bases). V lost 0 bases, J lost 5 bases, and 12 bases lay in between. CDR3 length: 14 residues. The germline V gene encodes CDR1 SGHKS and CDR2 YYEKEE (reference sequence). This CDR3 reads CASSLEQGRHEQYF. CDR3 DNA (partial): TGTGCCAGCAGCTTGGAACAGGGGAGGCACGAG.

Remarks on this clone: Read coverage stops 3 residues before the CDR3 terminus; the germline J gene supplies the remainder. The rearrangement uses TRBV6-2 or TRBV6-3 and TRBJ2-1; 9 nucleotides line up with TRBD1. J gave up 1 base and V 4 bases, and 5 bases lay outside the gene matches. This CDR3 has 16 amino acids. CDR1 is MNHEY and CDR2 is SVGEGT in the germline V gene. The sequenced part of the CDR3 DNA is TGTGCCAGCAGTTTAGCCGACAGGGGGTCCTACAATGAG. This sequence encodes CASSLADRGSYNE. The whole CDR3 protein reads CASSLADRGSYNEQFF.

Note on this clone: The CDR3 end is not reached by the read, which stops 3 residues before it; the germline J gene fills it in. The chain recombines TRBV19 with TRBJ1-5; 7 nucleotides align to TRBD1. V shed 9 bases and J 2 bases; nucleotides not matched to a gene: 13. The CDR3 loop spans 16 amino acids. CDR1 and CDR2 from the germline V gene are LNHDA and SQIVND (reference sequence). The CDR3 sequence: CASSLRQGRGNQPQHF. The covered CDR3 bases are TGTGCCAGCAGTCTCCGACAGGGAAGAGGCAATCAGCCC.